The present entry profiles one TCR beta chain with its context. The repertoire was sequenced with immunoSEQ multiplex PCR; TCRdb's copy has only in-frame clones and lacks some. The sample includes 95,000 to 150,000 clones, roughly 92% of them seen just once. The CDR3 runs to 17 residues. Trimming left V 0 bases short and J 2 bases short, with 14 bases between. CDR1 is LNHNV, CDR2 YYDKDF, per germline (reference sequence). This entry comes from a study of OX40 agonist ivuxolimab in advanced cancers. Drawing of blood for sampling happened at baseline, at cycle 4 day 1, and at cycle 7 day 1. Sequencing used CD4+ or CD8+ T cells sorted from blood, obtained in a trial of the OX40 agonist ivuxolimab. The sequence was collected from an adult with an advanced solid tumor such as melanoma, head and neck, liver or kidney cancer. The chain carries TRBV15 and TRBJ1-5; D is unresolved. Here the CDR3 DNA reads TGTGCCACCAGCAGAGATAGGCTACAGCACCGCAATCAGCCCCAGCATTTT. It codes for CATSRDRLQHRNQPQHF.